The rows below give T cell receptor beta chains drawn from one sample of a study of cytomegalovirus exposure and HLA in healthy donors. The method was immunoSEQ multiplex PCR; TCRdb's version includes in-frame clones alone and lacks a portion of them. This sample yields about 110,000 clones, of which around 70% are seen a single time; around 1.3% belongs to the top ten. Sequencing was performed on PBMCs. These receptors all come from a man aged 40-49 years in good health and CMV-seronegative. CDR3s include the opening cysteine and the closing phenylalanine or tryptophan. The order of the fields is clone size, D gene, J gene, V gene, CDR3 protein, CDR3 DNA. The D gene is left open where the match is weak. Clone size appears in some rows only: once, few, many, or a class for an expanded clone.

NA,NA,TRBJ1-1,TRBV6-1,CASSGRSGMNTEAFF,TGTGCCAGCAGTGGGCGATCAGGGATGAACACTGAAGCTTTCTTT
NA,NA,TRBJ2-7,TRBV19,CASSIGDSVYSYEQYF,TGTGCCAGTAGTATAGGAGACAGTGTATACTCCTACGAGCAGTACTTC
NA,TRBD1,TRBJ2-5,TRBV29-1,CSVDGTGGAETQYF,TGCAGCGTTGACGGGACAGGGGGCGCGGAGACCCAGTACTTC
few,NA,TRBJ1-5,TRBV29-1,CSVTTGIKQPQHF,TGCAGCGTGACCACAGGGATCAAGCAGCCCCAGCATTTT
NA,TRBD2,TRBJ2-1,TRBV13,CASSLGAGGRDEQFF,TGTGCCAGCAGCTTAGGAGCGGGGGGCAGGGATGAGCAGTTCTTC
NA,TRBD1,TRBJ1-2,TRBV30,CAWSVRATGVWYGYTF,TGTGCCTGGAGTGTACGTGCTACAGGGGTTTGGTATGGCTACACCTTC
NA,NA,TRBJ2-7,TRBV6-5,CASSEQGPYEQYF,TGTGCCAGCAGTGAACAGGGCCCCTACGAGCAGTACTTC
once,NA,TRBJ2-7,TRBV7-6,CASSLREVGAEYSYEQYF,TGTGCCAGCAGCTTAAGGGAGGTGGGAGCGGAGTACTCCTACGAGCAGTACTTC
NA,NA,TRBJ2-5,TRBV18,CASSPPGARETQYF,TGTGCCAGCTCACCACCGGGGGCCAGGGAGACCCAGTACTTC
NA,NA,TRBJ2-7,TRBV28,CASSLEDFSYEQYF,TGTGCCAGCAGTTTGGAGGATTTTTCCTACGAGCAGTACTTC
NA,NA,TRBJ1-3,TRBV7-9,CASREGPISGNTIYF,TGTGCCAGCAGAGAGGGCCCGATCTCTGGAAACACCATATATTTT
NA,NA,TRBJ1-1,TRBV2,CASINGPNTEAFF,TGTGCCAGCATAAACGGTCCGAACACTGAAGCTTTCTTT
NA,TRBD2,TRBJ2-1,TRBV4-1,CASRPGNSDYWASGWNEQFF,TGCGCCAGCAGACCGGGAAATTCGGACTATTGGGCTAGCGGGTGGAATGAGCAGTTCTTC
NA,TRBD2,TRBJ2-7,TRBV10-3,CATTREGVRSYEQYF,TGTGCCACAACCCGGGAGGGGGTCCGCTCCTACGAGCAGTACTTC
NA,NA,TRBJ1-3,TRBV19,CASSYSGNTIYF,TGTGCCAGTAGTTACTCTGGAAACACCATATATTTT
NA,TRBD1,TRBJ2-3,TRBV19,CASTPQGQGYTQYF,TGTGCCAGCACACCCCAGGGACAGGGGTACACGCAGTATTTT
NA,TRBD1,TRBJ2-7,TRBV5-1,CASSVTGDEQYF,TGCGCCAGCAGCGTGACAGGGGACGAGCAGTACTTC
NA,TRBD1,TRBJ1-4,TRBV13,CASSARGNEKLFF,TGTGCCAGCAGCGCCAGGGGGAATGAAAAACTGTTTTTT
NA,NA,TRBJ2-7,TRBV7-9,CASSRREKPYEQYF,TGTGCCAGCAGCCGCCGGGAGAAGCCCTACGAGCAGTACTTC
NA,NA,TRBJ2-2,TRBV2,CASTGRGLGTGELFF,TGTGCCAGCACCGGTCGGGGTCTGGGGACCGGGGAGCTGTTTTTT
few,NA,TRBJ2-7,TRBV29-1,CSVGGRGYEQYF,TGCAGCGTTGGCGGCAGGGGCTACGAGCAGTACTTC
NA,NA,TRBJ1-6,TRBV29-1,CSVTQSYNSPLHF,TGCAGCGTTACACAGTCCTATAATTCACCCCTCCACTTT
NA,NA,TRBJ1-2,TRBV27,CASSPRGNYGYTF,TGTGCCAGCAGTCCGAGGGGGAACTATGGCTACACCTTC
once,NA,TRBJ2-3,TRBV19,CASTAGTHTTDTQYF,TGTGCCAGTACCGCCGGGACTCACACCACAGATACGCAGTATTTT
NA,NA,TRBJ2-1,TRBV5-4,CASSLAVAAGTYNEQFF,TGTGCCAGCAGCTTGGCGGTAGCGGCAGGGACCTACAATGAGCAGTTCTTC
NA,NA,TRBJ1-5,TRBV28,CASSRIRDQPQHF,TGTGCCAGCAGCCGGATCAGGGATCAGCCCCAGCATTTT
NA,TRBD2,TRBJ2-5,TRBV7-2,CASSLGGSGGRRETQYF,TGTGCCAGCAGCTTAGGGGGTAGCGGGGGTCGTAGAGAGACCCAGTACTTC
NA,TRBD1,TRBJ2-7,TRBV29-1,CSVAWTGAYEQYF,TGCAGCGTAGCATGGACAGGGGCCTACGAGCAGTACTTC
few,NA,TRBJ2-5,TRBV29-1,CSVEYGQYLQETQYF,TGCAGCGTTGAATATGGACAGTACCTACAAGAGACCCAGTACTTC
NA,TRBD2,TRBJ2-5,TRBV28,CACRSGGWGETQYF,TGTGCCTGTCGTAGCGGGGGCTGGGGGGAGACCCAGTACTTC
once,TRBD2,TRBJ2-7,TRBV4-2,CASSYAGGSYEQYF,TGTGCCAGCAGCTACGCGGGGGGATCCTACGAGCAGTACTTC
NA,NA,TRBJ2-2,TRBV5-1,CASKVGTPNTGELFF,TGCGCCAGCAAAGTAGGGACACCTAACACCGGGGAGCTGTTTTTT
NA,NA,TRBJ1-1,TRBV15,CATSRVAGGINTEAFF,TGTGCCACCAGCAGAGTAGCGGGTGGGATAAACACTGAAGCTTTCTTT
NA,NA,TRBJ1-5,TRBV19,CASSIQGIGLFGNQPQHF,TGTGCCAGTAGTATACAAGGGATTGGACTCTTTGGCAATCAGCCCCAGCATTTT
NA,TRBD1,TRBJ2-7,TRBV5-1,CASSRGTGNYEQYF,TGCGCCAGCAGTAGAGGGACAGGAAACTACGAGCAGTACTTC
NA,TRBD2,TRBJ2-5,TRBV6-5,CASSYNWEGQETQYF,TGTGCCAGCAGTTACAATTGGGAGGGCCAAGAGACCCAGTACTTC
NA,NA,TRBJ2-7,TRBV6-6,CASSPHGGEQYF,TGTGCCAGCAGTCCCCACGGGGGCGAGCAGTACTTC
NA,TRBD1,TRBJ1-4,TRBV5-1,CASSLGGGREKLFF,TGCGCCAGCAGCTTAGGGGGCGGAAGAGAAAAACTGTTTTTT
NA,TRBD1,TRBJ2-2,TRBV5-1,CASSPTGTGSFLAGELFF,TGCGCCAGCAGCCCTACCGGGACAGGGAGTTTTCTAGCCGGGGAGCTGTTTTTT
NA,TRBD1,TRBJ2-7,TRBV6-6,CASQFGDRTYEQYF,TGTGCCAGCCAATTTGGGGACAGGACCTACGAGCAGTACTTC
few,TRBD1,TRBJ2-2,TRBV27,CASSPPGQATGELFF,TGTGCCAGCAGTCCGCCGGGACAGGCCACCGGGGAGCTGTTTTTT
NA,NA,TRBJ2-5,TRBV2,CASSVGGKETQYF,TGTGCCAGCAGTGTCGGGGGAAAAGAGACCCAGTACTTC
NA,TRBD2,TRBJ2-3,TRBV29-1,CSLREADTQYF,TGCAGCCTACGGGAGGCGGATACGCAGTATTTT
NA,NA,TRBJ1-1,TRBV10-2,CASREQGNTEAFF,TGCGCCAGCAGGGAACAGGGGAACACTGAAGCTTTCTTT
once,TRBD2,TRBJ2-7,TRBV7-9,CASSGSGRGIYEQYF,TGTGCCAGCAGCGGTAGCGGGCGTGGGATCTACGAGCAGTACTTC
NA,TRBD1,TRBJ2-2,TRBV7-9,CASSGTDRGSTGELFF,TGTGCCAGCAGCGGGACGGACAGGGGTAGTACCGGGGAGCTGTTTTTT